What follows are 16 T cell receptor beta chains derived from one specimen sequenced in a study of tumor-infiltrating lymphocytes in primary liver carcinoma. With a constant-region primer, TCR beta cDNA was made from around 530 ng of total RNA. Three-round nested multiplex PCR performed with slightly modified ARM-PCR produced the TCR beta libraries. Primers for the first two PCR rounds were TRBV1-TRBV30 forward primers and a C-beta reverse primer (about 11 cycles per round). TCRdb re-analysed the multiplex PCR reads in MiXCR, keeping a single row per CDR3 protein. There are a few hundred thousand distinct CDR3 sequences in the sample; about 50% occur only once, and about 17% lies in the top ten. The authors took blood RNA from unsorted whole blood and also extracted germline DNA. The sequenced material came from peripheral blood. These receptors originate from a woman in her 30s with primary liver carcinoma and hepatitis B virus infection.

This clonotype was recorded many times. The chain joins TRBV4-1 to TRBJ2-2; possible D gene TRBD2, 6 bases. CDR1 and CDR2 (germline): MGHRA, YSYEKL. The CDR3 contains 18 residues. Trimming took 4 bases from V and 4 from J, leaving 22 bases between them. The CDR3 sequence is CASSPPVTGLAFTGELFF. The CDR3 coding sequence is TGCGCCAGCAGCCCCCCCGTAACAGGCCTAGCGTTCACCGGGGAGCTGTTTTTT.

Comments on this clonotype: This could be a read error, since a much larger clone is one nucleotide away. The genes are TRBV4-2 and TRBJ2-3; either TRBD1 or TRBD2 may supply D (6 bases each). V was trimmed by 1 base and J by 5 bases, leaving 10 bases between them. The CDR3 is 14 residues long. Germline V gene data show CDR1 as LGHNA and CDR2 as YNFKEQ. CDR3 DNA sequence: TGTGCCAGCAGCCAAGTGGGGGGCGGAGATACGCAGTATTTT. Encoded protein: CASSQVGGGDTQYF.

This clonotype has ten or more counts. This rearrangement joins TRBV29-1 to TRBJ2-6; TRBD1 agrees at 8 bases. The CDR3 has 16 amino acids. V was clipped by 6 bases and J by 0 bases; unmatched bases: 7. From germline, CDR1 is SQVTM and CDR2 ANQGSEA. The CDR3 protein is CSVQGQEGSGANVLTF. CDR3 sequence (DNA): TGCAGCGTCCAGGGACAGGAAGGCTCTGGGGCCAACGTCCTGACTTTC.

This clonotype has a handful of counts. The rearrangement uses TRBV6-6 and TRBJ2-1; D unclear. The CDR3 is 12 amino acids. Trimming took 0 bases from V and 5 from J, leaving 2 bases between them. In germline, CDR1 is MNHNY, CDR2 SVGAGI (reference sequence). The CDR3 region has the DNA TGTGCCAGCAGTTACTCGGACAATGAGCAGTTCTTC. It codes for CASSYSDNEQFF.

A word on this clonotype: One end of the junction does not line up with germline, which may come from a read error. CDR3 amino acids: CASSLVGWNGPPDTQYF. In DNA, the CDR3 is TGTGCCAGTAGCTTAGTTGGGTGGAATGGACCCCCAGATACGCAGTATTTT. The chain is built from TRBV11-2 and TRBJ2-3; unclear D gene. Germline CDR1 reads SGHAT; CDR2 reads FQNNGV. This CDR3 region has 17 residues.

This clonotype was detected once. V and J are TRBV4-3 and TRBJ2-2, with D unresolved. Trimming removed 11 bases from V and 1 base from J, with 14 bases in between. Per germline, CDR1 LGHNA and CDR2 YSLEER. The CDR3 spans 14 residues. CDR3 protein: CAGTQSGNTGELFF. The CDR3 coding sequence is TGCGCCGGCACCCAATCAGGGAACACCGGGGAGCTGTTTTTT.

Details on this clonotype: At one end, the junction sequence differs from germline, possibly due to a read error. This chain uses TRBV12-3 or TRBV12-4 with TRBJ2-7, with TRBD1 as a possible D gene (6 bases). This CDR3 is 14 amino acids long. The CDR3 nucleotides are TGTGCCAGCAGTTCCTGGACAGCCCCCTACGATCAGTACTTC. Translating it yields CASSSWTAPYDQYF.

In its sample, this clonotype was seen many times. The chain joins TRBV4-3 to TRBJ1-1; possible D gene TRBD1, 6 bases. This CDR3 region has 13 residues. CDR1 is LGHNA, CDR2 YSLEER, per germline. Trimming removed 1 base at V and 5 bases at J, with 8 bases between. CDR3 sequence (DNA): TGCGCCAGCAGCCAAGCGGGGGCTACTGAAGCTTTCTTT. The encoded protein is CASSQAGATEAFF.

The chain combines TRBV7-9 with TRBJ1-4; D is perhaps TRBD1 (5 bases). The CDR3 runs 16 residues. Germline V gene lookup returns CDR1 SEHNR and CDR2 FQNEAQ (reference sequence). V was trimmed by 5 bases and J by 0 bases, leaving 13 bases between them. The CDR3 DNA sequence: TGTGCCAGCAGCCGCCGGGACGGCTCAACTAATGAAAAACTGTTTTTT. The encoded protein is CASSRRDGSTNEKLFF. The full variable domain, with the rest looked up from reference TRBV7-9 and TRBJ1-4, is DTGVSQNPRHKITKRGQNVTFRCDPISEHNRLYWYRQTLGQGPEFLTYFQNEAQLEKSRLLSDRFSAERPKGSFSTLEIQRTEQGDSAMYLCASSRRDGSTNEKLFFGSGTQLSVL.

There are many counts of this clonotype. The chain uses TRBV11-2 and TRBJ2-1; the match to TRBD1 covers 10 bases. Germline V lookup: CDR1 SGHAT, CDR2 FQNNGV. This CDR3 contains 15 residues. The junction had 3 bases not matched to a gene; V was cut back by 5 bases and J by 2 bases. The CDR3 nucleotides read TGTGCCAGCAGCCAGGACAGGGGGACCTACAATGAGCAGTTCTTC. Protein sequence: CASSQDRGTYNEQFF.

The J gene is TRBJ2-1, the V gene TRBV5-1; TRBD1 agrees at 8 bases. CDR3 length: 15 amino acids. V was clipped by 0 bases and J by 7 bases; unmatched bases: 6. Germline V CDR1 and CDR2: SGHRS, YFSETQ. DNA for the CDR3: TGCGCCAGCAGCTTGGCCAACAGGGGGATAAATGAGCAGTTCTTC. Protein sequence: CASSLANRGINEQFF.

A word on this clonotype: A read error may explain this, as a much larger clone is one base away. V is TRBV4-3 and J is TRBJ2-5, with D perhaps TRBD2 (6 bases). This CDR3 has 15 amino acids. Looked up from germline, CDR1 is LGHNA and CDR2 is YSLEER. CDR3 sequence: CASTQDWGAGETQYF. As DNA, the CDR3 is TGCGCCAGCACCCAAGACTGGGGCGCGGGGGAGACCCAGTACTTC.

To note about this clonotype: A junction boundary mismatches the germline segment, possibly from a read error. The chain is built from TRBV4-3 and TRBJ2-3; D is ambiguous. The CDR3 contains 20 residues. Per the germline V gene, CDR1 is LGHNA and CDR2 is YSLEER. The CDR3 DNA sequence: TGCGCCACCAGCCAAGATCTTGTTCTGGCGGCACGAACGTCCACAGATGCGCAGTATTTT. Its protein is CATSQDLVLAARTSTDAQYF.

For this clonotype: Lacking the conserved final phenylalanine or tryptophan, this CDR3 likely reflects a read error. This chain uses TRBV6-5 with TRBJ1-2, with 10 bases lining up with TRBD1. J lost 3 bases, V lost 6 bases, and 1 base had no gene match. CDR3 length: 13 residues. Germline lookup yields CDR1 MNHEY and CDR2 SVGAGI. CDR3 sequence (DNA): TGTGCCAGCAGCGGACAGGGGGACTATGGCTACACCTTA. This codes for CASSGQGDYGYTL.

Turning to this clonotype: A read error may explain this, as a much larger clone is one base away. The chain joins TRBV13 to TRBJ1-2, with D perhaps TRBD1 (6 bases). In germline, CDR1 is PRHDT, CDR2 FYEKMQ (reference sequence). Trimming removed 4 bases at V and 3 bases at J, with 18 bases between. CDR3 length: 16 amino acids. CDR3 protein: CASSYRRDTGHYGYTF. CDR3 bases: TGTGCCAGCAGCTATCGCCGGGACACAGGTCACTATGGCTACACCTTC.

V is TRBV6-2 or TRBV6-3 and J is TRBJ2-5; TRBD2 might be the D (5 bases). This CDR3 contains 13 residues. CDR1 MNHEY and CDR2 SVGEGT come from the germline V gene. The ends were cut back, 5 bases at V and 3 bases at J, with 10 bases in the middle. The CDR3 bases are TGTGCCAGCAGTCGAACGGAGGAAGAGACCCAGTACTTC. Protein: CASSRTEEETQYF.